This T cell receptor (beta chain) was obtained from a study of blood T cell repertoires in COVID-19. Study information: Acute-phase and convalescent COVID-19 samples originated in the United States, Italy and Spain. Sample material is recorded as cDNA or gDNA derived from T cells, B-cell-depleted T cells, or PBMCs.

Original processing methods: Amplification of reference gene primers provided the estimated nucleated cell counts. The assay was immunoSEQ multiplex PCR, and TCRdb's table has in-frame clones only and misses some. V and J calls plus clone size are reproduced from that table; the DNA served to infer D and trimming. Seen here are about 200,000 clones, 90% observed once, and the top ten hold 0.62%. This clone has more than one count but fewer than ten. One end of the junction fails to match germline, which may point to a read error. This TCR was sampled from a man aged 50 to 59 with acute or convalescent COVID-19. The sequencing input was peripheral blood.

The chain's CDR3 is CRQGLANF. CDR3 coding DNA: TGCAGGCAGGGACTAGCCAACTTC. This chain uses TRBV20-1 with TRBJ2-5; TRBD2 matches at 9 bases. CDR1 is DFQATT and CDR2 is SNEGSKA in the germline V gene (reference sequence). The CDR3 sequence is 8 residues long.